The text below deals with one T cell receptor (beta chain). Its antigen is still unknown. The sample comes from a study of glioma-infiltrating T cells after dendritic cell vaccination. Study-level points and caveats: TCR clonality showed no direct relationship with survival.

The sample's time point: after dendritic cell vaccination, including at tumor progression/relapse. Only in-frame clones appear in the TCRdb table, and some are missing; sequencing was by immunoSEQ multiplex PCR. The data contain some 91,000 clones, 70% to 90% of them seen just once; the ten biggest clones take up approximately 2.1%. This TCR came from a human donor with glioblastoma. This material consisted of blood, taken after dendritic cell vaccination.

The CDR3, as DNA: TGTGCCAGCAGCCAAAGCGGTTTCGATGAGCAGTTCTTC. Its translation: CASSQSGFDEQFF. The chain is built from TRBV4-2 and TRBJ2-1; the D gene is possibly TRBD2 (5 bases). The CDR3 totals 13 residues. CDR1 LGHNA and CDR2 YNFKEQ come from the germline V gene. V lost 2 bases and J 8 bases, leaving 10 bases between the germline ends.